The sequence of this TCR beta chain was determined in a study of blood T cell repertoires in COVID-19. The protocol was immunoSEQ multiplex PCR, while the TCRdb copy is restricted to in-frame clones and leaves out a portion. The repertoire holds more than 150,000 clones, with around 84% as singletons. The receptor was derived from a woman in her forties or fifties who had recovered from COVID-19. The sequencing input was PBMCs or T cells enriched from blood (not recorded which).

This chain's CDR3 is CASSISGSPVDTQYF. The CDR3 nucleotides read TGTGCCAGCAGCATAAGCGGGAGTCCTGTAGATACGCAGTATTTT. The chain employs TRBV6-5 and TRBJ2-3; 8 bases are a match to TRBD2. Germline loops: CDR1 MNHEY, CDR2 SVGAGI. The CDR3 loop spans 15 amino acids. Unmatched junction bases numbered 10, after V lost 6 bases and J lost 5 bases.